Shown below are 18 T cell receptor beta chains from a single sample sequenced in a study of PD-1 and CTLA-4 blockade in melanoma. Some clones are missing from TCRdb's copy, which holds only in-frame ones; the method was immunoSEQ multiplex PCR. The table shows 20,000 to 25,000 clones, with around 89% occurring only once. The sequenced sample was CD8+ T cells from peripheral blood, obtained before anti-PD-1 treatment. Every receptor here comes from a human donor with melanoma.

This rearrangement joins TRBV7-6 to TRBJ2-1, with 9 bases matching TRBD1. The CDR3 contains 17 residues. Germline V gene lookup returns CDR1 SGHVS and CDR2 FNYEAQ. V lost 5 bases, J lost 7 bases, and 15 bases stayed unmatched. The CDR3 reads CASSLIRPGQGSNEQFF. CDR3 bases: TGTGCCAGCAGCCTAATCCGTCCGGGACAGGGATCTAATGAGCAGTTCTTC.

The CDR3 bases are TGTGCCAGCAGCCTCAACAATGAGCAGTTCTTC. As protein: CASSLNNEQFF. V gene TRBV3-1 (or the pseudogene TRBV3-2) combines with J gene TRBJ2-1; D remains ambiguous. The germline V gene has CDR1 LGHDT and CDR2 YNNKEL (reference sequence). V was cut by 4 bases and J by 5 bases, with 3 bases left in between. The CDR3 has 11 amino acids.

The CDR3 DNA is TGCGCCACCATATTAGAACAGGTGAACTACGAGCAGTACTTC. This translates into CATILEQVNYEQYF. This chain joins TRBV10-2 and TRBJ2-7; D possibly corresponds to TRBD1 (5 bases). The ends were cut back, 10 bases at V and 3 bases at J, with 19 bases in the middle. Germline values: CDR1 WSHSY, CDR2 SAAADI. This CDR3 is 14 amino acids long.

The chain combines TRBV14 with TRBJ2-7; D perhaps matches TRBD1 (6 bases). The CDR3 has 14 amino acids. V was trimmed by 4 bases and J by 2 bases, leaving 12 bases between them. Per the germline V gene, CDR1 is SGHDN and CDR2 is FVKESK. CDR3 region: CASSPRQVTYEQYF. The CDR3 DNA reads as TGTGCCAGCAGCCCCCGACAGGTTACCTACGAGCAGTACTTC.

The chain recombines TRBV11-3 with TRBJ2-3, with D perhaps matching TRBD1 or TRBD2 (6 bases each). The V end was cut by 5 bases, the J end by 2 bases, with 14 bases between. Germline-derived CDR1 and CDR2 are SGHNT and YENEEA. The CDR3 is 15 residues long. CDR3 nucleotide sequence: TGTGCCAGCAGCAGGGGGGACGGAATCACAGATACGCAGTATTTT. Its translation: CASSRGDGITDTQYF.

This chain uses TRBV7-2 with TRBJ2-5; the match to TRBD2 covers 12 bases. Germline values: CDR1 SGHTA, CDR2 FQGNSA. The CDR3 consists of 16 residues. After removal of 5 bases from V and 5 bases from J, the junction contained 9 bases not matched to a gene. CDR3 region: CASSLGVLAGGETQYF. In DNA form, the CDR3 reads TGTGCCAGCAGCCTTGGGGTACTAGCGGGGGGTGAGACCCAGTACTTC.

This clone was found once. V gene TRBV7-6 combines with J gene TRBJ2-7, with 8 positions matching TRBD1. The V segment lost 4 bases and the J segment 5 bases; nucleotides outside the gene matches: 7. The CDR3 contains 14 residues. Germline lookup yields CDR1 SGHVS and CDR2 FNYEAQ. Here the CDR3 DNA reads TGTGCCAGCAGCTCCAGACAGGGGAGCAACGAGCAGTACTTC. This encodes CASSSRQGSNEQYF.

This rearrangement joins TRBV28 to TRBJ1-6; TRBD1 matches 9 bases. The CDR3 is 15 residues long. J lost 8 bases, V lost 6 bases, and 8 bases had no gene match. CDR1 MDHEN and CDR2 SYDVKM come from the germline V gene. CDR3 coding DNA: TGTGCCAGCAGAGTCCGGGACAGGGTAGATTCACCCCTCCACTTT. Translating it yields CASRVRDRVDSPLHF.

The chain uses TRBV14 and TRBJ2-7; D ambiguous. V was clipped by 3 bases and J by 3 bases, with 12 bases between them. The CDR3 extends over 14 amino acids. The germline V gene has CDR1 SGHDN and CDR2 FVKESK. CDR3 sequence (DNA): TGTGCCAGCAGCCAGCCTGGAACCAGCTACGAGCAGTACTTC. Its translation: CASSQPGTSYEQYF. Drawing the rest from reference TRBV14 and TRBJ2-7, the complete variable domain is EAGVTQFPSHSVIEKGQTVTLRCDPISGHDNLYWYRRVMGKEIKFLLHFVKESKQDESGMPNNRFLAERTGGTYSTLKVQPAELEDSGVYFCASSQPGTSYEQYFGPGTRLTVT.

The CDR3 sequence is CASSAVSGRTIEAFF. The CDR3 nucleotides are TGTGCCAGCAGCGCAGTATCGGGACGCACTATTGAAGCTTTCTTT. This chain links TRBV11-2 with TRBJ1-1; D might be TRBD1 (5 bases). V lost 5 bases, J lost 7 bases, and 20 bases lay in between. This CDR3 is 15 amino acids long. Looked up from germline, CDR1 is SGHAT and CDR2 is FQNNGV.

This clone is a singleton in its sample. The chain has TRBV15 and TRBJ2-3; maybe TRBD1 (5 bases). Trimming removed 0 bases from V and 0 bases from J, with 7 bases in between. The CDR3 spans 15 residues. Germline CDR1 reads LNHNV; CDR2 reads YYDKDF (reference sequence). The chain's CDR3 is CATSRDGASTDTQYF. The DNA for the CDR3 is TGTGCCACCAGCAGAGATGGGGCTAGCACAGATACGCAGTATTTT.

The genes are TRBV5-1 and TRBJ2-3, with D perhaps TRBD2 (7 bases). CDR1 is SGHRS, CDR2 YFSETQ, per germline. V dropped 4 bases and J dropped 10 bases, with 13 bases sitting between them. The CDR3 length is 12 residues. CDR3 protein: CASSGGAGAQYF. The CDR3 nucleotides read TGCGCCAGCAGCGGGGGGGCGGGAGCGCAGTATTTT.

In nucleotides, the CDR3 is TGTGCCAGCAGCCCGGGACCTAACTATGGCTACACCTTC. Its translation: CASSPGPNYGYTF. The J gene is TRBJ1-2, the V gene TRBV14; TRBD1 might be the D (5 bases). Trimming took off 4 bases at V and 0 bases at J, with 6 bases between the two ends. Germline V gene data show CDR1 as SGHDN and CDR2 as FVKESK. CDR3 length equals 13 residues.

The chain combines TRBV9 with TRBJ1-5; 7 positions match TRBD1. Germline trimming cut 4 bases from V and 4 bases from J; bases unmatched to any gene: 2. Germline V gene sequence: CDR1 SGDLS, CDR2 YYNGEE. The CDR3 extends over 13 amino acids. This CDR3 is CASSPGQNQPQHF. Written as DNA, the CDR3 is TGTGCCAGCAGCCCGGGACAGAATCAGCCCCAGCATTTT. The variable domain in full, completed from reference TRBV9 and TRBJ1-5, reads DSGVTQTPKHLITATGQRVTLRCSPRSGDLSVYWYQQSLDQGLQFLIQYYNGEERAKGNILERFSAQQFPDLHSELNLSSLELGDSALYFCASSPGQNQPQHFGDGTRLSIL.

The rearrangement joins TRBV2 to TRBJ2-7; 9 bases fit TRBD2. J lost 3 bases, V lost 4 bases, and 7 bases had no gene match. This CDR3 region has 15 residues. In germline, CDR1 is SNHLY, CDR2 FYNNEI. This CDR3 reads CASSGLAGARYEQYF. The DNA for the CDR3 is TGTGCCAGCAGTGGGTTAGCGGGGGCCCGCTACGAGCAGTACTTC.

V is TRBV13 and J is TRBJ2-1; 9 bases are shared with TRBD2. After removal of 8 bases from V and 4 bases from J, the junction contained 9 bases not matched to a gene. CDR1 is PRHDT, CDR2 FYEKMQ, per germline (reference sequence). The CDR3 sequence is 15 residues long. CDR3 DNA sequence: TGTGCCAGCCTAGAGGGGCTAGCGGGGTACAATGAGCAGTTCTTC. This encodes CASLEGLAGYNEQFF. Supplemented by reference TRBV13 and TRBJ2-1, the full variable domain reads AAGVIQSPRHLIKEKRETATLKCYPIPRHDTVYWYQQGPGQDPQFLISFYEKMQSDKGSIPDRFSAQQFSDYHSELNMSSLELGDSALYFCASLEGLAGYNEQFFGPGTRLTVL.

This clone was seen more than once but under ten times. The chain has TRBV18 and TRBJ2-5; 14 bases align to TRBD2. The germline CDR1 and CDR2 sequences are KGHSH and LQKENI. This CDR3 comprises 17 residues. The V segment lost 3 bases and the J segment 4 bases; nucleotides outside the gene matches: 7. CDR3 amino acids: CASSPTSGGAEGETQYF. The CDR3, as DNA: TGTGCCAGCTCACCGACTAGCGGGGGGGCCGAGGGAGAGACCCAGTACTTC.

The CDR3: CASSLVSGETQYF. CDR3 DNA sequence: TGTGCCAGCAGCTTAGTTTCGGGGGAGACCCAGTACTTC. This chain connects TRBV11-2 to TRBJ2-5, with a possible D match to TRBD2 (5 bases). Trimming stripped 1 base from V and 5 bases from J, with 8 bases between. CDR3 size: 13 residues. The germline V gene encodes CDR1 SGHAT and CDR2 FQNNGV.